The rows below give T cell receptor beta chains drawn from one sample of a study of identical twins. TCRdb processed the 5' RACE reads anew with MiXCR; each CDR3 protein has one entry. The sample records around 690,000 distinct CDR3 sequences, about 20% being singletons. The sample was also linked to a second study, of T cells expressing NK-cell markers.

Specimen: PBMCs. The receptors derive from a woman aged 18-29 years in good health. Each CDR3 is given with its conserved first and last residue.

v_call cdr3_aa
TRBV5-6 CASRKQGISNQPQHF
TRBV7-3 CASSSGQEAQDTQYF
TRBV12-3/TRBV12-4 CASSLVLAGDDEQFF
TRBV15 CATSRAQTSQNEQFF
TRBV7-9 CASSLAPRKETQYF
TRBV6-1 CASTPGGGGETQYF
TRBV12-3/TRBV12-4 CASRLPAEDTQYF
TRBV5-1 CASGPRTSGDTDTQYF
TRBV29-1 CSVSTGQETQYF
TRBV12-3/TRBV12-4 CASSMGLAGGRETQYF
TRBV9 CASSPGDGPYEQYF
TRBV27 CASSSPGQVQPQHF
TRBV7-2 CASSLYLWDRYTF
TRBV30 CAWSGSPAGELFF
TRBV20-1 CSAGTPSYNEQFF
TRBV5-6 CASSPTAGEQFF
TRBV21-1 CASITTTAGTQYF
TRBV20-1 CSARDRGGSYEQYF
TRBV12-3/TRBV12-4 CASRALDRGMHGEQFF
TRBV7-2 CASSLVRGQPQHF
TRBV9 CASSVSKDKNIQYF
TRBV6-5 CASSYPDPEAFF
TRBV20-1 CSATGDVYNEQFF
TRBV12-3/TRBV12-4 CASSPRRETQYF
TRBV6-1 CASSNARTLNYGYTF
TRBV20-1 CSASLGAGDHEQYF
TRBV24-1 CAIAPGTGSPDTQYF
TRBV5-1 CASSLGLRNTGELFF
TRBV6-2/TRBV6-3 CASGLKEHGELFF
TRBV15 CATSRHGAEGQDTQYF
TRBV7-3 CASSLRASGGITGELFF
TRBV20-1 CSAQGQGENTEAFF